Detailed here is one TCR beta chain. Its cognate antigen is unknown. CDR1 and CDR2 from the germline V gene are MNHEY and SVGEGT. The V and J ends lost 0 bases and 2 bases respectively, with 10 bases between them. The CDR3 has 15 residues. This sample was taken from a study of T cell responses to AZD1222 COVID-19 vaccine. The repertoire was sequenced with immunoSEQ multiplex PCR; TCRdb's copy has only in-frame clones and lacks some. The sample gives some 87,000 clones, 85% to 90% of which show up once; 30% to 35% is in the top ten. General study points: The number of AZD1222 recipients seropositive at baseline was only five to seven. Repertoires were obtained solely post-peak T cell response. Donors skewed white British and female; clonal diversity was possibly underestimated.

The TCR comes from an adult in good health. The chain uses TRBV6-2 or TRBV6-3 and TRBJ1-2, with D possibly TRBD1 on 6 matching bases. The specimen comprised peripheral blood, sampled on day 0 of AZD1222 vaccination. This CDR3 is CASSYSQGSNYGYTF. The CDR3 coding sequence is TGTGCCAGCAGTTACTCGCAGGGGAGCAACTATGGCTACACCTTC.